Here is one T cell receptor beta chain with its context. No antigen is known for it. The entry originates in a study of cytomegalovirus exposure and HLA in healthy donors. Overall study context: The 100 to 150 validation repertoires and the 666 first-cohort repertoires shared a platform, a later analysis reported.

Profiled with immunoSEQ multiplex PCR; TCRdb holds only in-frame clones, not every one. Seen here are roughly 150,000 clones, approximately 89% observed once, and the top ten hold 4% to 4.5%. The CDR3 is 11 amino acids. The V gene lost 0 bases and the J gene lost 9 bases, with 4 bases spanning the gap. The germline CDR1 and CDR2 sequences are SGDLS and YYNGEE. The study, taken as a whole, reports: The classifier reportedly diagnosed cytomegalovirus status with high sensitivity and specificity. Listed as cytomegalovirus-associated were 150 or so TCR beta chains.

The rearrangement links TRBV9 to TRBJ2-1; the D is unclear. The sequencing sample was made of PBMCs. The receptor was derived from a man aged 18 to 29 in good health and CMV-seropositive. The CDR3 DNA reads as TGTGCCAGCAGCGTAGAGAGTGAGCAGTTCTTC. Its protein product is CASSVESEQFF.